This TCR beta chain was obtained from a study of tumor-infiltrating lymphocytes in primary liver carcinoma. Whole-study results and caveats: Overlap in tumor-adjacent and tumor-blood pairs fell below that of tumor region pairs. Compared with blood, tumor repertoires held significantly more in their top 250 clones.

V lost 6 bases and J lost 5, with 20 bases in between. Germline V CDR1 and CDR2: MDHEN, SYDVKM. CDR3 size: 16 residues. Researchers generated TCR beta cDNA from approximately 450 ng of total RNA, relying on a constant-region primer. Three rounds of nested multiplex PCR with slightly modified ARM-PCR produced TCR beta libraries. Each of the first two PCR rounds ran roughly 9 cycles with TRBV1-TRBV30 forward and C-beta reverse primers. TCRdb itself ran the multiplex PCR reads through MiXCR, one entry per CDR3 protein. The table includes around 330,000 distinct CDR3 sequences, about three fifths detected once. A note on this clonotype: Its antigen remains unidentified.

Blood RNA was derived from unsorted whole blood, and germline DNA was extracted too. The rearrangement links TRBV28 to TRBJ2-1; a weak D match, TRBD1 (6 bases). The source of this sequence is a woman in her twenties or thirties with primary liver carcinoma and hepatitis B virus infection. The sequencing sample was made of peripheral blood. The CDR3 region has the DNA TGTGCCAGCAGCGCACCGGGACAACGTAAACACAATGAGCAGTTCTTC. This gives the protein CASSAPGQRKHNEQFF. The full variable domain, in which reference TRBV28 and TRBJ2-1 provide the parts outside the CDR3, is DVKVTQSSRYLVKRTGEKVFLECVQDMDHENMFWYRQDPGLGLRLIYFSYDVKMKEKGDIPEGYSVSREKKERFSLILESASTNQTSMYLCASSAPGQRKHNEQFFGPGTRLTVL.